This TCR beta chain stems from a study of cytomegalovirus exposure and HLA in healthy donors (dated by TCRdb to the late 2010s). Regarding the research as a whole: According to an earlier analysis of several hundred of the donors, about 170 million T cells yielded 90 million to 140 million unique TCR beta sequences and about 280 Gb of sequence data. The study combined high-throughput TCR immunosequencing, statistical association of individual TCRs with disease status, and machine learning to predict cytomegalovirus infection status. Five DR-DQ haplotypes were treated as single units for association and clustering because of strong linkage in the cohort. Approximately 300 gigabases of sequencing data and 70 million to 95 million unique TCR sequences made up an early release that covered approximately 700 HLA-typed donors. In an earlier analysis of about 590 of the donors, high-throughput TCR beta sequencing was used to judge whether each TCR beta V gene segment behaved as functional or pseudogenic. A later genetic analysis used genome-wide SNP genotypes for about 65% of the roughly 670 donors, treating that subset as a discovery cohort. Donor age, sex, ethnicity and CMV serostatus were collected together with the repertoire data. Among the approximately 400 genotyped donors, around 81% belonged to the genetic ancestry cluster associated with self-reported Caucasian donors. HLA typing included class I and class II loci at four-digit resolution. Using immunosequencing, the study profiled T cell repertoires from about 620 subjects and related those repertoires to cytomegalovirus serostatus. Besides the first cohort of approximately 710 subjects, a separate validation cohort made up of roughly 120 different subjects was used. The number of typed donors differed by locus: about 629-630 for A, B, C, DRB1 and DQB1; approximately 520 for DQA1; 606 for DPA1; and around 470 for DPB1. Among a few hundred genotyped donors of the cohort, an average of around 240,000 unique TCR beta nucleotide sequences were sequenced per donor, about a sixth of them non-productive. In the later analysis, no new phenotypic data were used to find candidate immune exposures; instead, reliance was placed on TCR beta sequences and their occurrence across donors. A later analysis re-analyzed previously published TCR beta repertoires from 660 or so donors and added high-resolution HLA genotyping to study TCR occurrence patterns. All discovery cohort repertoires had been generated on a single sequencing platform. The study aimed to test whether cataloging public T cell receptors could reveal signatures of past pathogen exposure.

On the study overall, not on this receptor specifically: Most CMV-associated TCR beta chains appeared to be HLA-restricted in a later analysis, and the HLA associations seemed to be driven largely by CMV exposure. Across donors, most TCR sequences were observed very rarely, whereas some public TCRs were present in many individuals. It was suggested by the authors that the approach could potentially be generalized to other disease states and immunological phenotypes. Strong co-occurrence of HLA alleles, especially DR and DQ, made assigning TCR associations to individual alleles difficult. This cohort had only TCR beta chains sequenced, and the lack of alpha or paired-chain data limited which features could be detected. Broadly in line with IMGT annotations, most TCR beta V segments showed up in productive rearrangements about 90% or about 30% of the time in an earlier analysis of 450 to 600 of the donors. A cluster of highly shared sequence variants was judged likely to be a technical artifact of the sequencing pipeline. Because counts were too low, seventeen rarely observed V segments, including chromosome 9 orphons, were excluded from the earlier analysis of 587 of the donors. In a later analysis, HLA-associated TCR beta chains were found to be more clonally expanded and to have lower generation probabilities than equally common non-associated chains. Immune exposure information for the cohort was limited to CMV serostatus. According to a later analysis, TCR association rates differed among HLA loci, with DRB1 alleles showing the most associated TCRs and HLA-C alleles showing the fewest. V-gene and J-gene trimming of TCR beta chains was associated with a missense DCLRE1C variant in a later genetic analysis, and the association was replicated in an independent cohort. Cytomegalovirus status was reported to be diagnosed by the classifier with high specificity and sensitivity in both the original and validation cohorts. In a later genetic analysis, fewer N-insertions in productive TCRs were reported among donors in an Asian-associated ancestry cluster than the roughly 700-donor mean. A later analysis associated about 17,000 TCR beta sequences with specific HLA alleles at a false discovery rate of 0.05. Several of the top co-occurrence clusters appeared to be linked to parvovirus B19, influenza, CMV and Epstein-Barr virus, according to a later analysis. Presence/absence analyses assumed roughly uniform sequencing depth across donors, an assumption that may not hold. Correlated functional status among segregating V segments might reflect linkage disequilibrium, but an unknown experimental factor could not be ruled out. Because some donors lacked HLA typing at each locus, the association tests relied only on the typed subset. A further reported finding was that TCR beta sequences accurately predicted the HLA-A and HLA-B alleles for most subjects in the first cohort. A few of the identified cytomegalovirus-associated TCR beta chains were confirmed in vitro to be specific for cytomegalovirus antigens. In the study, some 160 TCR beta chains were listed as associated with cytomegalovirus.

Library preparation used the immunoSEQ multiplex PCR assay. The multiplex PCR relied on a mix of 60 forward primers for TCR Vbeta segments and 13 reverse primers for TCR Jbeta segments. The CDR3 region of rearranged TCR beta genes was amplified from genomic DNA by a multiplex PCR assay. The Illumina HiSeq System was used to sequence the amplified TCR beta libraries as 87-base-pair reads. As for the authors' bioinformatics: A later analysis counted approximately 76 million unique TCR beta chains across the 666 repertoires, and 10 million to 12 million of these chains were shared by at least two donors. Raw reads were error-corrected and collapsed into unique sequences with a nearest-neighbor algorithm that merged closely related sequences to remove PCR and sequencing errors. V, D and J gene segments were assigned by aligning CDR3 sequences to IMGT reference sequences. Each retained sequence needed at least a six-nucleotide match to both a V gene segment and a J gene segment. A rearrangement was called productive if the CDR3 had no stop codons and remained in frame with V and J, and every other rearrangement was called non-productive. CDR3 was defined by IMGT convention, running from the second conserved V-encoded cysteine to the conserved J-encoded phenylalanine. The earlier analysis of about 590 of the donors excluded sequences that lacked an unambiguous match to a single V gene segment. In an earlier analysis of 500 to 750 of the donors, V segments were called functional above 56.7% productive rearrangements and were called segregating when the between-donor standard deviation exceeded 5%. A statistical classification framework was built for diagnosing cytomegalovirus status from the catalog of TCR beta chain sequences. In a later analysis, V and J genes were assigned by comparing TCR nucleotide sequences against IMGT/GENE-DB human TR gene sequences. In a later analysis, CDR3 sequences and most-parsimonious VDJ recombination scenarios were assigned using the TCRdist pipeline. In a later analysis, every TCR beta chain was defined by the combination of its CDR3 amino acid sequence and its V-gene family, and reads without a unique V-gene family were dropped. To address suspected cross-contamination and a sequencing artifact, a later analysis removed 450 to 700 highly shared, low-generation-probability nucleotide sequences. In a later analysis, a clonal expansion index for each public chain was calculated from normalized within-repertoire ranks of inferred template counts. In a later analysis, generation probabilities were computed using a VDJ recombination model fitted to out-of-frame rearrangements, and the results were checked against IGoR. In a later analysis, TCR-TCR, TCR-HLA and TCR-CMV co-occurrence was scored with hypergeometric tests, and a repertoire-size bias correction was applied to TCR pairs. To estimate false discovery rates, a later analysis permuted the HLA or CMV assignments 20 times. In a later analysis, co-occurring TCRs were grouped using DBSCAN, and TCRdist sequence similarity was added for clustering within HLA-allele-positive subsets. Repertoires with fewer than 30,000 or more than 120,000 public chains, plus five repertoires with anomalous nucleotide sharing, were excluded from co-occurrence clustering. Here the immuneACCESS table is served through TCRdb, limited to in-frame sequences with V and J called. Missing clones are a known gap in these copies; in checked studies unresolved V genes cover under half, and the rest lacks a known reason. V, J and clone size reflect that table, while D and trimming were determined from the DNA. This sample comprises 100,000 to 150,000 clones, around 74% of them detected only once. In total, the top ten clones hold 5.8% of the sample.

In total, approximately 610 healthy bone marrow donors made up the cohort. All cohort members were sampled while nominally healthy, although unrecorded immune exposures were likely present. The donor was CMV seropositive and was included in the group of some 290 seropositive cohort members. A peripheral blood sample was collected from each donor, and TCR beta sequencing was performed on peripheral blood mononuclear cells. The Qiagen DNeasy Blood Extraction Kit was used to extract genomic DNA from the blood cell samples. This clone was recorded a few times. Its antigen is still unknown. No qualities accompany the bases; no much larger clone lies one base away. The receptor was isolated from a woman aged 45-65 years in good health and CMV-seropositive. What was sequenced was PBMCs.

The base sequence is TGTGCCAGCAGTTACTCGATGCCAGACACTGAAGCTTTCTTT. It is translated as CASSYSMPDTEAFF. In this chain, TRBV6-5 is recombined with TRBJ1-1; the D gene is unclear. The CDR3 runs 14 amino acids, cysteine and phenylalanine included. The DNA shown is the 42-base CDR3, in frame from base 1. A distance of 8 bases separates the germline ends of V and J, which lose 0 bases and 3 bases respectively. The germline V gene yields MNHEY for CDR1 and SVGAGI for CDR2.